This TCR beta chain is from a study of blood T cell repertoires in COVID-19. This clone was recorded only once. V shed 3 bases and J 8 bases; nucleotides not matched to a gene: 4. CDR3 size: 14 residues. From germline, CDR1 is SNHLY and CDR2 FYNNEI. Assay used: immunoSEQ multiplex PCR; TCRdb lists only in-frame clones, some missing. The sample contains approximately 310,000 clones, roughly 89% of which appear only once. Sequenced material: PBMCs or T cells enriched from blood (not recorded which). V usage is TRBV2 and J usage is TRBJ1-4, with 9 bases lining up with TRBD1. The TCR comes from a man between 60 and 75 years old who had recovered from COVID-19. The CDR3: CASSDPGQGEKLFF. Written as DNA, the CDR3 is TGTGCCAGCAGTGACCCCGGACAGGGGGAAAAACTGTTTTTT.